Below, 20 T cell receptor beta chains from the same sample are listed, as sequenced in a study of early T cells in non-severe SARS-CoV-2 infection. TCRdb passed the 5' RACE reads through MiXCR, listing each CDR3 protein once. The sample lists about 50,000 distinct CDR3 sequences, 7.5% to 10% occurring once. The sample taken for sequencing was whole blood. The receptors originated from an adult who was a healthcare worker with PCR-confirmed SARS-CoV-2 infection or an uninfected control (not recorded which).

The table lists this clonotype with many counts. The chain carries TRBV4-3 and TRBJ2-7, with unresolved D. There are 14 residues in the CDR3. Looked up from germline, CDR1 is LGHNA and CDR2 is YSLEER. The V end lost 1 base, the J end lost 2 bases, and 9 bases lay between the germline ends. Here the CDR3 reads CASSQGANTYEQYF. The CDR3, as DNA: TGCGCCAGCAGCCAAGGAGCTAACACCTACGAGCAGTACTTC.

The sample holds many counts of this clonotype. This chain joins TRBV5-5 and TRBJ2-4; unclear D gene. Germline CDR1 and CDR2: SGHKS and YYEKEE (reference sequence). This CDR3 has 14 amino acids. V lost 2 bases to trimming and J lost 3 bases, with 9 bases between them. This chain's CDR3 is CASSFYSGKNIQYF. The CDR3 nucleotides read TGTGCCAGCAGCTTCTATAGTGGCAAAAACATTCAGTACTTC.

This clonotype has ten or more counts. The CDR3 nucleotides read TGTGCCACCAGTGACCCGCGTTTTATGGGCTCCTACAATGAGCAGTTCTTC. The encoded protein is CATSDPRFMGSYNEQFF. V gene TRBV24-1 combines with J gene TRBJ2-1; D not resolved. CDR1 is KGHDR, CDR2 SFDVKD, per germline. V lost 4 bases and J 0 bases, leaving 15 bases between the germline ends. The length of the CDR3 is 17 residues.

This clonotype was observed a few times. The chain is built from TRBV7-8 and TRBJ2-7; 10 nucleotides match TRBD1. Trimming cost V 4 bases and J 3 bases; bases outside gene matches: 3. CDR1 is SGHVS, CDR2 FQNEAQ, per germline. The CDR3 runs to 14 residues. CDR3 loop: CASSSGTGDYEQYF. The CDR3 nucleotides read TGTGCCAGCAGCTCCGGGACAGGGGACTACGAGCAGTACTTC.

This clonotype came up a few times. The chain employs TRBV29-1 and TRBJ2-7; 11 nucleotides align to TRBD2. V dropped 4 bases and J dropped 3; count of bases not matched to a gene: 2. The germline V gene has CDR1 SQVTM and CDR2 ANQGSEA. CDR3 length equals 13 residues. The CDR3 loop is CSVVTSGSYEQYF. CDR3 coding DNA: TGCAGCGTTGTAACTAGCGGGAGCTACGAGCAGTACTTC.

This clonotype was detected only a few times. A read error may produce the germline difference seen at one junction end. V usage is TRBV11-1 and J usage is TRBJ2-3; 8 bases line up with TRBD2. The CDR3 sequence is 14 residues long. Germline V gene lookup returns CDR1 SGHAT and CDR2 FQDESV (reference sequence). The CDR3 spells CASSLAGRRDTQYF. CDR3 nucleotide sequence: TGTGCCAGCAGCCTAGCGGGTAGAAGAGATACGCAGTATTTT.

The sample holds many counts of this clonotype. The chain joins TRBV7-2 to TRBJ2-3; D uncertain. Trimming shortened V by 4 bases and J by 8 bases, and 10 bases separated the two germline ends. From germline, CDR1 is SGHTA and CDR2 FQGNSA. The CDR3 is made up of 12 amino acids. The CDR3 DNA follows: TGTGCCAGCAGCTCGCAGTCTGGTACGCAGTATTTT. It specifies CASSSQSGTQYF.

CDR3 protein: CSATWSSGSPSEQFF. The DNA of the CDR3 is TGCAGCGCCACATGGTCTAGCGGGAGCCCGAGTGAGCAGTTCTTC. This chain links TRBV29-1 with TRBJ2-1; 10 bases are shared with TRBD2. Germline assignment: CDR1 SQVTM and CDR2 ANQGSEA. This CDR3 has 15 residues. With 7 bases clipped from V and 9 bases from J, the junction kept 15 bases outside the gene matches.

A few counts support this clonotype. The chain has TRBV6-2 or TRBV6-3 and TRBJ2-1, with TRBD2 matching 7 bases. The CDR3 is made up of 12 amino acids. V gave up 8 bases and J gave up 16 bases; unmatched junction bases: 14. Germline CDR1 MNHEY, CDR2 SVGEGT. The CDR3 DNA sequence: TGTGCCAGCGCCGACACCCAGCGGGACGAATTCTTC. Residues: CASADTQRDEFF.

The chain joins TRBV5-1 to TRBJ2-3; TRBD1 matches 9 bases. Germline trimming cut 5 bases from V and 3 bases from J; bases unmatched to any gene: 4. CDR3 length equals 14 residues. The V gene's germline CDR1 is SGHRS and CDR2 YFSETQ. The CDR3 is CASSLQGATDTQYF. DNA for the CDR3: TGCGCCAGCAGTCTACAGGGGGCTACAGATACGCAGTATTTT.

By sample share, this clonotype is medium-sized. The chain carries TRBV27 and TRBJ1-2; the D gene is possibly TRBD1 (5 bases). CDR1 MNHEY and CDR2 SMNVEV come from the germline V gene (reference sequence). This CDR3 is built from 13 residues. Trimming left V 2 bases short and J 2 bases short, with 6 bases between. The DNA of the CDR3 is TGTGCCAGCAGTTTAGAGGGGAACTATGGCTACACCTTC. As protein: CASSLEGNYGYTF.

Many counts were recorded for this clonotype. V gene TRBV11-2 combines with J gene TRBJ2-1; 10 bases are a match to TRBD2. The V segment lost 1 base and the J segment 7 bases; nucleotides outside the gene matches: 4. This CDR3 is 15 amino acids long. CDR1 SGHAT and CDR2 FQNNGV come from the germline V gene. CDR3 bases: TGTGCCAGCAGCTTAGGTAGCGGGAGGAGTAATGAGCAGTTCTTC. As protein: CASSLGSGRSNEQFF.

This clonotype was recorded at least ten times. The V and J genes are TRBV12-5 and TRBJ1-2, with D uncertain. Germline V gives CDR1 LGHNT, CDR2 FRNRAP. Trimming shortened V by 0 bases and J by 2 bases, and 13 bases separated the two germline ends. The CDR3 runs to 16 residues. DNA for the CDR3: TGTGCTAGTGGTTTGGTACTCCTAGGCAGAAACTATGGCTACACCTTC. It translates to CASGLVLLGRNYGYTF.

The sample holds one count of this clonotype. The chain couples TRBV5-1 to TRBJ2-1, with D hard to call. V was trimmed by 0 bases and J by 0 bases, leaving 7 bases between them. The CDR3 is made up of 15 amino acids. The germline CDR1 and CDR2 sequences are SGHRS and YFSETQ. The CDR3 DNA reads TGCGCCAGCAGCTTGGCACCAGCCTCCTACAATGAGCAGTTCTTC. The encoded protein is CASSLAPASYNEQFF.

At least ten counts were recorded for this clonotype. V and J are TRBV7-8 and TRBJ1-5; 9 bases match TRBD1. Germline-derived CDR1 and CDR2 are SGHVS and FQNEAQ. The length of the CDR3 is 13 residues. After removal of 8 bases from V and 4 bases from J, the junction contained 3 bases not matched to a gene. CDR3 loop: CASRDRENQPQHF. CDR3 bases: TGTGCCAGCCGGGACAGGGAAAATCAGCCCCAGCATTTT.

This chain links TRBV2 with TRBJ2-1, with 10 nucleotides matching TRBD1. Germline CDR1 reads SNHLY; CDR2 reads FYNNEI. CDR3 length: 15 amino acids. The V segment lost 11 bases and the J segment 1 base; nucleotides outside the gene matches: 8. The CDR3: CAGQWTGGSYNEQFF. CDR3 nucleotide sequence: TGTGCCGGCCAATGGACAGGGGGTTCCTACAATGAGCAGTTCTTC.

The chain carries TRBV4-2 and TRBJ1-1; no reliable D call. Trimming pared 3 bases from V and 1 base from J, leaving 15 bases between. The germline V gene encodes CDR1 LGHNA and CDR2 YNFKEQ. The CDR3 loop spans 16 amino acids. CDR3 nucleotide sequence: TGTGCCAGCAGCCAGGATTATGAGGTCCGGAACACTGAAGCTTTCTTT. Amino acids: CASSQDYEVRNTEAFF.

CDR3 DNA sequence: TGTGCCAGCAGTTACATCCCTAGCGGGAGGACCGGGGAGCTGTTTTTT. This translates into CASSYIPSGRTGELFF. The chain employs TRBV6-2 or TRBV6-3 and TRBJ2-2, with 11 bases lining up with TRBD2. The CDR3 has 16 amino acids. CDR1 is MNHEY and CDR2 is SVGEGT in the germline V gene. The ends lost 2 bases at V and 5 bases at J; junction bases unmatched: 4.

This chain links TRBV20-1 with TRBJ2-7; 11 nucleotides align to TRBD2. This CDR3 spans 15 amino acids. The germline V gene has CDR1 DFQATT and CDR2 SNEGSKA (reference sequence). Germline trimming cut 4 bases from V and 3 bases from J; bases unmatched to any gene: 8. CDR3 in DNA: TGCAGTGCTACCCAGACTAGCGGGAAAGACTACGAGCAGTACTTC. It encodes CSATQTSGKDYEQYF.

Ten or more counts support this clonotype. The gene calls are TRBV12-3 or TRBV12-4 and TRBJ2-6, with 7 bases aligning to TRBD2. With 2 bases clipped from V and 2 bases from J, the junction kept 0 bases outside the gene matches. CDR3 length: 15 amino acids. CDR3 coding DNA: TGTGCCAGCAGTTTACGGGGGGCTGGGGCCAACGTCCTGACTTTC. The encoded protein is CASSLRGAGANVLTF.